A selection of T cell receptor beta chains follows, all from one sample in a study of early T cells in non-severe SARS-CoV-2 infection. A single record per CDR3 protein comes from TCRdb applying MiXCR to the 5' RACE reads. The table lists around 84,000 distinct CDR3 sequences, 9% to 14% of them singletons. Sequenced input: whole blood. Every receptor here comes from an adult who was a healthcare worker with PCR-confirmed SARS-CoV-2 infection or an uninfected control (not recorded which). CDR3s include the opening cysteine and the closing phenylalanine or tryptophan. D genes are given only for firm matches. Not every row has a clone size; where given, it reads once, few, many or a size class.

TRBJ2-7	TRBV28	many	.	TGTGCCAGCAGTTTATTCCGAGAGCAGTACTTC	CASSLFREQYF
TRBJ2-5	TRBV9	many	TRBD2	TGTGCCAGCAGCGCGGGACTAGCGGAAGAGACCCAGTACTTC	CASSAGLAEETQYF
TRBJ2-7	TRBV12-2	.	.	TGTGCAAGTCGCTCGCTCGGGTGCGGGGGGGCCCACGAGCAGTACTTC	CASRSLGCGGAHEQYF
TRBJ2-3	TRBV29-1	few	TRBD2	TGCAGCGTGGAGACTAGCGGGGGAATAGATACGCAGTATTTT	CSVETSGGIDTQYF
TRBJ2-3	TRBV7-9	.	TRBD2	TGTGCCAGCAGCTATAGCGGGGGACCTACCACAGATACGCAGTATTTT	CASSYSGGPTTDTQYF
TRBJ1-1	TRBV7-3	few	.	TGTGCCAGCAGTCCCCTGGGGGAAGGTGCCACTGAAGCTTTCTTT	CASSPLGEGATEAFF
TRBJ2-7	TRBV5-1	few	TRBD2	TGCGCCAGCAGCGCCTTAGCGGGAGCCTCCTACGAGCAGTACTTC	CASSALAGASYEQYF
TRBJ1-3	TRBV7-9	few	TRBD1	TGTGCCAGCAGCCCATTGACAGGGCTCTCTGGAAACACCATATATTTT	CASSPLTGLSGNTIYF
TRBJ2-1	TRBV5-1	few	.	TGCGCCAGCAGCTTGGCCCGCAATGAGCAGTTCTTC	CASSLARNEQFF
TRBJ2-1	TRBV5-3	.	.	TGTGCCAGAAGCTTACCCCCGCTACCCCCACGATCCTACAATGAGCAGTTCTTC	CARSLPPLPPRSYNEQFF
TRBJ2-7	TRBV7-2	many	TRBD2	TGTGCCAGCAGCTTATTAGCGGGAAAGTACGAGCAGTACTTC	CASSLLAGKYEQYF
TRBJ1-1	TRBV29-1	few	.	TGCAGCGTGGGGGCAGGGAACACTGAAGCTTTCTTT	CSVGAGNTEAFF
TRBJ2-3	TRBV11-3	few	.	TGTGCCAGCAGCCAAAGGGGAGTTGCTAGCACAGATACGCAGTATTTT	CASSQRGVASTDTQYF
TRBJ2-7	TRBV5-4	few	.	TGTGCCAGCAGCTTGGGACTAACGGGGAAGGTCTACGAGCAGTACTTC	CASSLGLTGKVYEQYF
TRBJ1-6	TRBV11-1	many	.	TGTGCCAGCAGCACCCCCGGACACCATAATTCACCCCTCCACTTT	CASSTPGHHNSPLHF
TRBJ2-7	TRBV3-1	.	.	TGTGCCAGCAGCCTTCACACCGACGAGCAGTACTTC	CASSLHTDEQYF
TRBJ1-3	TRBV29-1	.	.	TGCAGCGTTGATGGACAACACAACTCTGGAAACACCATATATTTT	CSVDGQHNSGNTIYF
TRBJ1-1	TRBV29-1	.	.	TGCAGCGTGTCCCGGAGGGCGAGTGGAAAAACTGAAGTTTTCTTT	CSVSRRASGKTEVFF
TRBJ2-1	TRBV18	.	.	TGTGCCAGCTCACCACGGGCCCCAAACAATGAGCAGTTCTTC	CASSPRAPNNEQFF
TRBJ2-7	TRBV18	many	.	TGTGCCAGCTCACCGACGACTTCCTACGAGCAGTACTTC	CASSPTTSYEQYF
TRBJ2-5	TRBV29-1	few	.	TGCAGCGTTGAAGATGGACGGGAGACCCAGTACTTC	CSVEDGRETQYF
TRBJ2-7	TRBV2	many	TRBD1	TGTGCCAGCAACAGAGCGGTGGACAGGGTGAGCTCCTACGAGCAGTACTTC	CASNRAVDRVSSYEQYF
TRBJ1-5	TRBV5-1	.	TRBD1	TGCGCCAGCAGCGAAGGGGGCCTTAGCAATCAGCCCCAGCATTTT	CASSEGGLSNQPQHF
TRBJ1-2	TRBV10-3	.	.	TGTGCCGCCCAGGGTAATGACTATGGCTACACCTTC	CAAQGNDYGYTF
TRBJ1-2	TRBV7-9	many	.	TGTGCCAGCACCCGGGAGTCTAACTATGGCTACACCTTC	CASTRESNYGYTF
TRBJ1-5	TRBV28	.	.	TGTGCCAGCAGTTTCCACGAGACAGGAAACAATCAGCCCCAGCATTTT	CASSFHETGNNQPQHF
TRBJ2-7	TRBV5-1	few	TRBD2	TGCGCCAGCAGCCTGACGCCGGGGACTATCTACGAGCAGTACTTC	CASSLTPGTIYEQYF
TRBJ2-3	TRBV29-1	many	.	TGCAGCGTTGAAATGCGGCTAAGCACAGATACGCAGTATTTT	CSVEMRLSTDTQYF
TRBJ2-3	TRBV12-3/TRBV12-4	.	.	TGTGCCAGCAGTTTGTCTTTCGGCGATACGCAGTATTTT	CASSLSFGDTQYF
TRBJ2-7	TRBV28	many	.	TGTGCCAGCACCACGACCCGGGGGGCGCCGGGCGAGCAGTACTTC	CASTTTRGAPGEQYF
TRBJ1-2	TRBV29-1	few	.	TGCAGCGTTGTACACGGGGACCATGGCTACACCTTC	CSVVHGDHGYTF
TRBJ2-3	TRBV11-3	few	.	TGTGCCAGCAGCTTAGGATCCGTGGGTAACGCAGATACGCAGTATTTT	CASSLGSVGNADTQYF
TRBJ2-1	TRBV7-2	.	TRBD1	TGTGCCAGCAGCCTGGGACAGGTGCTTTACAATGAGCAGTTCTTC	CASSLGQVLYNEQFF
TRBJ2-7	TRBV29-1	many	.	TGCAGCGCCGGACAGAGCAGGAACGAGCAGTACTTC	CSAGQSRNEQYF
TRBJ2-7	TRBV7-9	few	TRBD1	TGTGCCAGCAGCGCGGCAGGGGGCGCATGGGAGCAGTACTTC	CASSAAGGAWEQYF
TRBJ1-1	TRBV5-4	few	TRBD1	TGTGCCACCGGACAGGGAGGGGTTGGGAACACTGAAGCTTTCTTT	CATGQGGVGNTEAFF
TRBJ1-5	TRBV10-3	.	.	TGTGCCATCAGTGAGGGATTTATGGGTCAGCCCCAGCATTTT	CAISEGFMGQPQHF
TRBJ1-3	TRBV9	few	.	TGTGCCAGCAGCGTAGAGCGGGGCGCGAACACCATATATTTT	CASSVERGANTIYF
TRBJ1-1	TRBV5-1	many	.	TGCGCCAGCAGCTTGCAGACGTCGAGGAACACTGAAGCTTTCTTT	CASSLQTSRNTEAFF
TRBJ1-2	TRBV29-1	many	TRBD1	TGCAGCGCTGGGACAGCGATTCCTAACTATGGCTACACCTTC	CSAGTAIPNYGYTF
TRBJ2-7	TRBV7-2	.	TRBD1	TGTGCCAGCAGCTTAGCGGGACAGCCTAACTACGAGCAGTACTTC	CASSLAGQPNYEQYF
TRBJ2-1	TRBV7-2	few	.	TGTGCCAGCAGCTGGAACTACAATGAGCAGTTCTTC	CASSWNYNEQFF
TRBJ2-7	TRBV4-2	many	.	TGTGCCAGCAGCCAAGACACCGGGACACCACAAGACGAGCAGTACTTC	CASSQDTGTPQDEQYF
TRBJ1-4	TRBV7-3	few	.	TGTGCCAGCAGCTTAATGGGGGGAAGGTGCGAAAAACTGTTTTTT	CASSLMGGRCEKLFF
TRBJ2-7	TRBV7-9	.	.	TGTGTCAGCAGCCCAACGGGGCTTCCGGGGCAGTACTTC	CVSSPTGLPGQYF